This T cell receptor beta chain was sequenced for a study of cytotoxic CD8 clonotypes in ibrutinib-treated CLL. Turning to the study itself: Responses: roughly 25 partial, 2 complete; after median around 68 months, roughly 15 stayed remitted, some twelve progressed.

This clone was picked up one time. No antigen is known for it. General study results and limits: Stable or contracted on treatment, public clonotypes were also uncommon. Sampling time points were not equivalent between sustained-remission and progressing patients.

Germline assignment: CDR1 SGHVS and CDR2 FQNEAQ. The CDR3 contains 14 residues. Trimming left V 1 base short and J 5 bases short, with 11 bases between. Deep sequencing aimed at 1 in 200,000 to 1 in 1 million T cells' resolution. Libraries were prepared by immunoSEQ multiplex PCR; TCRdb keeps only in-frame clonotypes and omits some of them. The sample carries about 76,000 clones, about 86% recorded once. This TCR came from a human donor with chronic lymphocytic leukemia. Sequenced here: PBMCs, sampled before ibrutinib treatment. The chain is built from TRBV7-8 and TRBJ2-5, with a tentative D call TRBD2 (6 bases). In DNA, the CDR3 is TGTGCCAGCAGCTTAGTGTCGGGAGCTGAGACCCAGTACTTC. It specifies CASSLVSGAETQYF. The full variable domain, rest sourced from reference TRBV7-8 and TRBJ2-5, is GAGVSQSPRYKVAKRGQDVALRCDPISGHVSLFWYQQALGQGPEFLTYFQNEAQLDKSGLPSDRFFAERPEGSVSTLKIQRTQQEDSAVYLCASSLVSGAETQYFGPGTRLLVL.